Sequencing of this T cell receptor (beta chain) was carried out in a study of shared clonotypes between healthy human individuals. Study context: A donor's plate count was three for CD4 naive and three for CD4 memory; CD8 naive had two and CD8 memory one.

Whole-study findings and limits: Researchers sampled blood only, noting tissue repertoires likely differ. The study found lower generation probabilities in non-shared clonotypes than in those shared by all four donors.

The method was immunoSEQ multiplex PCR; TCRdb's version includes in-frame clones alone and lacks a portion of them. The sample lists under 2,500,000 clones, roughly 95% seen once, with over 0.1% in the top ten. Note on this clone: Its antigen is undetermined.

CDR1 and CDR2 (germline): KGHSH, LQKENI. Trimming left V 1 base short and J 5 bases short, with 9 bases between. The CDR3 covers 15 residues. A CD45RA-negative memory subset and a CD45RA+ naive subset were separated from the CD4+ cells. This sequence was found in a man aged 18 to 35 in good health. V and J are TRBV18 and TRBJ1-6; D is perhaps TRBD1 (5 bases). The specimen sequenced was naive CD4+ T cells sorted from blood. The subset was: CD45RA+ positively selected. CDR3 sequence (DNA): TGTGCCAGCTCACCACTCAGGGTCAATAATTCACCCCTCCACTTT. It yields the protein CASSPLRVNNSPLHF. Combining the CDR3 with reference TRBV18 and TRBJ1-6 gives the whole variable domain NAGVMQNPRHLVRRRGQEARLRCSPMKGHSHVYWYRQLPEEGLKFMVYLQKENIIDESGMPKERFSAEFPKEGPSILRIQQVVRGDSAAYFCASSPLRVNNSPLHFGNGTRLTVT.